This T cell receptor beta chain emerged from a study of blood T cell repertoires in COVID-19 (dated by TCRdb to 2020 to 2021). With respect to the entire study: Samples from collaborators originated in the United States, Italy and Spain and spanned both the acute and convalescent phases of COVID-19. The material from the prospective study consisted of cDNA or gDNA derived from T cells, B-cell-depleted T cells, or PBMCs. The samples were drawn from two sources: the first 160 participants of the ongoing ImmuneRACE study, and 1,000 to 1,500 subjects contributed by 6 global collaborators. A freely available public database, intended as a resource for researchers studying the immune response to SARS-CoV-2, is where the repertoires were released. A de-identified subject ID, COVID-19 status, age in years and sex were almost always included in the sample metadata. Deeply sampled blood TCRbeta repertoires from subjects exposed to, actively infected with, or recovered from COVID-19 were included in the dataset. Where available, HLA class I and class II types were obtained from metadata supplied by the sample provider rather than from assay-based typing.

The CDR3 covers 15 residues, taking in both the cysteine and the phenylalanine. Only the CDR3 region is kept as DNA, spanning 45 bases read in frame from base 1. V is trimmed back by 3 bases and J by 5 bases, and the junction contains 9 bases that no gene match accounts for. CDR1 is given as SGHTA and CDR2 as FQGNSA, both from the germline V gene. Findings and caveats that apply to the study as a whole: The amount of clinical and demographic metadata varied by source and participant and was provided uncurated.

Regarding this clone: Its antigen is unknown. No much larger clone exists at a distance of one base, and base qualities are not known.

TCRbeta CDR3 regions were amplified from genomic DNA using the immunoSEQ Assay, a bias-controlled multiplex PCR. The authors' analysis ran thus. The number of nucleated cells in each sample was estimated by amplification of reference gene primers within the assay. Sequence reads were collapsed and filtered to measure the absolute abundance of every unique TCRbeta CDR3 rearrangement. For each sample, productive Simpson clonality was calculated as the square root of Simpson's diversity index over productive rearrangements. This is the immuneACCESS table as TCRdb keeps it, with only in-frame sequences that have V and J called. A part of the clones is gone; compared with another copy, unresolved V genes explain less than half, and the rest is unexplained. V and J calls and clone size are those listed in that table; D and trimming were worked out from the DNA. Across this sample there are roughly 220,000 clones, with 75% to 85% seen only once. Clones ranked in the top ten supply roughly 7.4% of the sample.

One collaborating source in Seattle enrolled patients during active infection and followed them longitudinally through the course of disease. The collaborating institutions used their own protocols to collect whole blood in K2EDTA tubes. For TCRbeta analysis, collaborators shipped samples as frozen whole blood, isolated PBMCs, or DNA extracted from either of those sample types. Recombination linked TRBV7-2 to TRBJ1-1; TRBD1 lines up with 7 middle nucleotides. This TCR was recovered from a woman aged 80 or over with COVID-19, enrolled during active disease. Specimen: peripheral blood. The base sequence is TGTGCCAGCAGCTTCCGGACAGGCCCGGGGACTGAAGCTTTCTTT. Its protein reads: CASSFRTGPGTEAFF.